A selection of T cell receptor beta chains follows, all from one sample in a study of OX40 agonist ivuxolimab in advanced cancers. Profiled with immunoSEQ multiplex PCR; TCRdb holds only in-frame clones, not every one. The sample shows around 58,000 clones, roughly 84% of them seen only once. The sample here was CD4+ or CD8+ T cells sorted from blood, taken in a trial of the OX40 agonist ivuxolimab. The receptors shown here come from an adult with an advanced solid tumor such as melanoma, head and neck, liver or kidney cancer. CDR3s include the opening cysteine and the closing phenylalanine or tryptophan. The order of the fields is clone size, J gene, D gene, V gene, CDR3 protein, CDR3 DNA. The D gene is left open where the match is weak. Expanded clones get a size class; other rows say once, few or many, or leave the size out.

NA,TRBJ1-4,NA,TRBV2,CASSEIGGTDEKLFF,TGTGCCAGCAGTGAAATAGGGGGGACGGATGAAAAACTGTTTTTT
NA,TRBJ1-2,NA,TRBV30,CAWSIPNYYGYTF,TGTGCCTGGAGTATCCCTAATTATTATGGCTACACCTTC
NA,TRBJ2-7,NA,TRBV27,CASSPGVGGGVYEQYF,TGTGCCAGCAGCCCCGGGGTAGGTGGCGGCGTCTACGAGCAGTACTTC
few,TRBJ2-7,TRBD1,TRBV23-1,CASTPIPSGTASYEQYF,TGCGCCAGCACCCCAATCCCTTCCGGGACAGCCTCCTACGAGCAGTACTTC
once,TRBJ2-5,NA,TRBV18,CASSPGGGKETQYF,TGTGCCAGCTCACCCGGAGGGGGCAAAGAGACCCAGTACTTC
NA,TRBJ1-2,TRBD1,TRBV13,CASSLADRTAEGYTF,TGTGCCAGCAGCTTAGCGGACAGGACAGCGGAAGGCTACACCTTC
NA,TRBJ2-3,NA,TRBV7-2,CASSLKAGPTDTQYF,TGTGCCAGCAGCTTAAAAGCAGGCCCCACAGATACGCAGTATTTT
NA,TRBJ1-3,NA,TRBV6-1,CASRKSLGAGNTIYF,TGTGCCAGCAGGAAATCGTTAGGGGCTGGAAACACCATATATTTT
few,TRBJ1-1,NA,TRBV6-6,CASRQFSNTEAFF,TGTGCCAGCAGGCAATTCTCGAACACTGAAGCTTTCTTT
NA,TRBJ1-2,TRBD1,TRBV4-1,CASSQAPGQGYGYTF,TGCGCCAGCAGCCAAGCACCAGGACAGGGCTATGGCTACACCTTC
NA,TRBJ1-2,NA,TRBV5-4,CASSLITGNGYTF,TGTGCCAGCAGCCTAATTACAGGAAATGGCTACACCTTC
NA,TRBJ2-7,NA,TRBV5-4,CASSFELAPYEQYF,TGTGCCAGCAGCTTCGAGTTGGCCCCCTACGAGCAGTACTTC
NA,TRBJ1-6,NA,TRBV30,CAWRRKHNSPLHF,TGTGCCTGGAGACGGAAGCATAATTCACCCCTCCACTTT
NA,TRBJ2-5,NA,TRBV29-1,CSVVPPTPGETQYF,TGCAGCGTTGTACCGCCTACACCGGGGGAGACCCAGTACTTC
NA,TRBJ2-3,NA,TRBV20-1,CSAFRADTQYF,TGCAGTGCTTTCCGTGCAGATACGCAGTATTTT
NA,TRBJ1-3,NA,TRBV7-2,CASSLVTSGNTIYF,TGTGCCAGCAGCTTAGTCACCTCTGGAAACACCATATATTTT
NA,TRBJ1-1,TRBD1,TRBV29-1,CSTFGGAGGNTEAFF,TGCAGCACCTTTGGGGGGGCAGGGGGAAACACTGAAGCTTTCTTT
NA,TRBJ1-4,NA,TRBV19,CASSITLSQYRESEKLFF,TGTGCCAGTAGTATCACCTTAAGTCAGTACAGGGAAAGTGAAAAACTGTTTTTT
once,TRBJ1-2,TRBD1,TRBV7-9,CASSLGDRVSNYGYTF,TGTGCCAGCAGCTTGGGGGACAGGGTCTCTAACTATGGCTACACCTTC
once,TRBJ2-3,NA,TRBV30,CAWSVKGLDTQYF,TGTGCCTGGAGTGTTAAGGGGCTTGATACGCAGTATTTT
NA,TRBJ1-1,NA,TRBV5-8,CASSLNKIMNTEAFF,TGTGCCAGCAGCCTAAACAAGATCATGAACACTGAAGCTTTCTTT
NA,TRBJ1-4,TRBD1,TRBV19,CASTADTGGTNEKLFF,TGTGCCAGTACCGCCGACACAGGGGGAACTAATGAAAAACTGTTTTTT
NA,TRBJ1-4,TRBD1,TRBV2,CASSDPGQPNEKLFF,TGTGCCAGCAGCGACCCGGGACAGCCTAATGAAAAACTGTTTTTT
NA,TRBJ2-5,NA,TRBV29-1,CSVVPDRLGWAQYF,TGCAGCGTTGTTCCCGACAGGCTCGGGTGGGCCCAGTACTTC
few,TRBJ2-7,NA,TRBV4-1,CASSQATGEVYEQYF,TGCGCCAGCAGCCAAGCCACAGGGGAGGTCTACGAGCAGTACTTC
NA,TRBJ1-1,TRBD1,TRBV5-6,CASSRSSGGEAFF,TGTGCCAGCAGCAGATCGTCAGGGGGTGAAGCTTTCTTT
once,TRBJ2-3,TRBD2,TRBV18,CASSPPGGRTDTQYF,TGTGCCAGCTCACCACCCGGCGGGAGGACAGATACGCAGTATTTT
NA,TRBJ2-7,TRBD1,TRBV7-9,CASSPQGIPYEQYF,TGTGCCAGCAGCCCACAGGGGATTCCCTACGAGCAGTACTTC
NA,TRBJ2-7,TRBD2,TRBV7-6,CASSGGGAYEQYF,TGTGCCAGCAGCGGCGGGGGAGCCTACGAGCAGTACTTC
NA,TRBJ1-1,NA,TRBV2,CASTMGSYTTEAFF,TGTGCCAGCACCATGGGATCCTATACCACTGAAGCTTTCTTT
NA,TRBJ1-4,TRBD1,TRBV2,CASSAQGADEKLFF,TGTGCCAGCAGTGCCCAGGGGGCAGATGAAAAACTGTTTTTT
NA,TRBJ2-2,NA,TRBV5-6,CASSLITGELFF,TGTGCCAGCAGCTTGATCACCGGGGAGCTGTTTTTT
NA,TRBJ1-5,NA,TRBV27,CASSLYSVPSSNQPQHF,TGTGCCAGCAGTTTATATTCAGTCCCCTCTAGCAATCAGCCCCAGCATTTT
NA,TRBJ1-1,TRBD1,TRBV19,CASSIRDSPHFF,TGTGCCAGTAGTATAAGGGACAGCCCACATTTCTTT
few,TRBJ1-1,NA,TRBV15,CATSRGGAANTEAFF,TGTGCCACCAGCAGGGGCGGGGCAGCTAACACTGAAGCTTTCTTT
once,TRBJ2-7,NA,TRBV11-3,CASSLDSYEQYF,TGTGCCAGCAGCCTCGACAGCTACGAGCAGTACTTC
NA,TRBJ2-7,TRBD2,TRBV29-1,CSAGMASGRDYEQYF,TGCAGCGCCGGGATGGCTAGCGGGAGGGACTACGAGCAGTACTTC
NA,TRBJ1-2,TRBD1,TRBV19,CASSTQGVRTEMGYGYTF,TGTGCCAGTAGTACCCAGGGGGTAAGGACTGAGATGGGCTATGGCTACACCTTC
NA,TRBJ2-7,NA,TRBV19,CASRTSGNEQYF,TGTGCCAGTAGGACCTCTGGGAACGAGCAGTACTTC
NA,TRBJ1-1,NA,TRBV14,CASSQAGSYTEAFF,TGTGCCAGCAGCCAAGCGGGCAGTTACACTGAAGCTTTCTTT